This entry is about one T cell receptor (beta chain). The same CDR3 can be traced to other DNA sequences in this sample. Germline V gene data show CDR1 as KGHSH and CDR2 as LQKENI. This CDR3 has 14 residues. V dropped 2 bases and J dropped 0 bases, with 8 bases sitting between them. This sample was taken from a study of blood T cell repertoires in COVID-19. Generated by immunoSEQ multiplex PCR, the TCRdb table keeps only in-frame clones and is missing some. Of 120,000 to 150,000 clones in the sample, almost 90% are singletons; the top ten hold 2.3%. This sequence originates from a human donor in a cohort sampled during active COVID-19. The V call is TRBV18, the J call TRBJ2-7, with D perhaps TRBD2 (5 bases). The sample comprised peripheral blood. CDR3 sequence reads: CASSPSRDSYEQYF. The CDR3 bases are TGTGCCAGCTCACCAAGTCGGGACTCCTACGAGCAGTACTTC.